This T cell receptor beta chain was sequenced in a study of blood T cell repertoires in COVID-19. Overall study: Sources were T cells, B-cell-depleted T cells, or PBMCs; the material itself was cDNA or gDNA.

Generated by immunoSEQ multiplex PCR, the TCRdb table keeps only in-frame clones and is missing some. Seen here are tens of thousands of clones, approximately 92% observed once, and the top ten hold 18%. Looked up from germline, CDR1 is SGHAT and CDR2 is FQNNGV. The CDR3 spans 11 residues. The V end lost 1 base, the J end lost 6 bases, and 4 bases lay between the germline ends. Material for sequencing was peripheral blood. The chain combines TRBV11-2 with TRBJ2-7; no clear D. The sequence came from a woman aged 55 to 70 with COVID-19, enrolled during active disease. The CDR3 bases are TGTGCCAGCAGCTTAGCCGTCGAGCAGTACTTC. Protein product: CASSLAVEQYF.